In its sample, the clone carrying this T cell receptor beta chain was seen once. Its antigen remains unknown. Trimming stripped 8 bases from V and 0 bases from J, with 13 bases between. The CDR3 contains 14 residues. Germline CDR1 is MDHEN and CDR2 is SYDVKM. Profiled with immunoSEQ multiplex PCR; TCRdb holds only in-frame clones, not every one. The sample lists nearly 80,000 clones, 94% seen once, with over 8.5% in the top ten. The sample is drawn from a study of OX40 agonist ivuxolimab in advanced cancers. Findings and limits, study-wide: Averaged across samples, CD8+ T cells carried more expanded clones than CD4+ did. Patients with a partial response at 0.1-3.0 mg/kg had among the lowest clonal expansion.

The source material was CD4+ or CD8+ T cells sorted from blood, sampled in a trial of the OX40 agonist ivuxolimab. The clonotype was recovered from an adult with an advanced solid tumor such as melanoma, head and neck, liver or kidney cancer. J is TRBJ1-1 and V is TRBV28, with D possibly TRBD1 on 5 matching bases. CDR3 amino acids: CASESQVLNTEAFF. The CDR3 DNA sequence: TGTGCCAGCGAATCACAGGTCCTGAACACTGAAGCTTTCTTT.